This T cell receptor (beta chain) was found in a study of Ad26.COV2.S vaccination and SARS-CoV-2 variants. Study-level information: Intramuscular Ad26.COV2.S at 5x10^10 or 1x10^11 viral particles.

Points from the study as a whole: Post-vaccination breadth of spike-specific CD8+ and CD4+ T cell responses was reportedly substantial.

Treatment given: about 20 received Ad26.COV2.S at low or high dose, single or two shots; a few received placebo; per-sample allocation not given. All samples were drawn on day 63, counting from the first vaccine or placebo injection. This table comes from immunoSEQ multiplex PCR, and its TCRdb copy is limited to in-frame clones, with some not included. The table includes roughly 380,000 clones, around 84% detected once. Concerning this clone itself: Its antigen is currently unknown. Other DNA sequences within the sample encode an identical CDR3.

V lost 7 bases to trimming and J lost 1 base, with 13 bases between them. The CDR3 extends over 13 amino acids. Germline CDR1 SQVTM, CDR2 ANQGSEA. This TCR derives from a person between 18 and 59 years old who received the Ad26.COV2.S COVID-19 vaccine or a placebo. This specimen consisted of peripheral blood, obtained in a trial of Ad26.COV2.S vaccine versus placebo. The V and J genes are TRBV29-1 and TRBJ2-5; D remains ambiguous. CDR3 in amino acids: CSGALQVQETQYF. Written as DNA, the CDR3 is TGCAGCGGCGCTCTGCAGGTCCAAGAGACCCAGTACTTC.